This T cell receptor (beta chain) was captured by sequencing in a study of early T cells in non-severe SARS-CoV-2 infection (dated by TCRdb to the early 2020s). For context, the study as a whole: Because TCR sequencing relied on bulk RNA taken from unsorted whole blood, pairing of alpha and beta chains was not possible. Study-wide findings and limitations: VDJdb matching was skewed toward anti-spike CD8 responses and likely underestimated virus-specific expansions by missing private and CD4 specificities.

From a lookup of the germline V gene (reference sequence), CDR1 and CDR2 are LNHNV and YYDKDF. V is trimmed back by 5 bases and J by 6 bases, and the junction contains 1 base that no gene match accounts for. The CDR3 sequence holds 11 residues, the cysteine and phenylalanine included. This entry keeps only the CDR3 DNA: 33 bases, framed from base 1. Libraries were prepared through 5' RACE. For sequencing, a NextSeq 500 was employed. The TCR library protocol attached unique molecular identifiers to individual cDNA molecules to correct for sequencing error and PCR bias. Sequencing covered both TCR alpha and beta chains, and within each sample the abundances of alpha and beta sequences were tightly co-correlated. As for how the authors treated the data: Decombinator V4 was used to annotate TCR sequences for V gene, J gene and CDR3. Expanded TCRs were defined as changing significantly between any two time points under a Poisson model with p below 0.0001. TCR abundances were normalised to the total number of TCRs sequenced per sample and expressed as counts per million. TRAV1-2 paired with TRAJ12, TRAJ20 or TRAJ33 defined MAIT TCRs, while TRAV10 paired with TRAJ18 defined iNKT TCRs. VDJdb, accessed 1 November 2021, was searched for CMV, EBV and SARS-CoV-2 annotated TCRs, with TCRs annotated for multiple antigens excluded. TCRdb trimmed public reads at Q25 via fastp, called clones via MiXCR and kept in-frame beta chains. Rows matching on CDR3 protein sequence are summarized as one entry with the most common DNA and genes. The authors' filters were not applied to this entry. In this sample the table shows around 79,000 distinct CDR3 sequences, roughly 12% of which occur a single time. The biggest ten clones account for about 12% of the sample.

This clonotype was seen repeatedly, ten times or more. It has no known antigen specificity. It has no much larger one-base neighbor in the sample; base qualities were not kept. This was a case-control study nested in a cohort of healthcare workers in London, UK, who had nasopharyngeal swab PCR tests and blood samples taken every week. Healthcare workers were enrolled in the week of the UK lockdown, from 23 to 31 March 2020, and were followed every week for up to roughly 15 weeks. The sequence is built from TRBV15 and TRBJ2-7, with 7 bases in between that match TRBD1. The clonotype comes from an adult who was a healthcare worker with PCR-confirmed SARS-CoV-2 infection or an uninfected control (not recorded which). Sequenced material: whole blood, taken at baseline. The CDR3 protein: CATSGTAEQYF. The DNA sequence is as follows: TGTGCCACCAGCGGGACAGCCGAGCAGTACTTC.